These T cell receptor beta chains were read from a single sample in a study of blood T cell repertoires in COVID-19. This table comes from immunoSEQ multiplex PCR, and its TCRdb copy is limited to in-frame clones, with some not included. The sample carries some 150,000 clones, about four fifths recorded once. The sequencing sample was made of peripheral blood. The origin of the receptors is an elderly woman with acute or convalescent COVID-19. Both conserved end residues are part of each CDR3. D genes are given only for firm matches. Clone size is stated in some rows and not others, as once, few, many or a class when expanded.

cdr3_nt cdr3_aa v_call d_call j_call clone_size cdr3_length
TGTGCCAGCAGCCGGGACAGGGGTAAGGCTTTCTTT CASSRDRGKAFF TRBV12-3/TRBV12-4 TRBD1 TRBJ1-1 few 12
TGTGCCAGCTCACCCCGGCAGGGGGATAACACTGAAGCTTTCTTT CASSPRQGDNTEAFF TRBV18 TRBD1 TRBJ1-1 NA 15
TGCGCCAGCAGCCAAGATGGGAGTAGCAATCAGCCCCAGCATTTT CASSQDGSSNQPQHF TRBV4-3 NA TRBJ1-5 NA 15
TGTGCCACCAGCAGAGACAGGTTTGGCTATGGCTACACCTTC CATSRDRFGYGYTF TRBV15 NA TRBJ1-2 NA 14
TGTGCCAGCAGGCCGGGACAGGGATTCGGTCAGCCCCAGCATTTT CASRPGQGFGQPQHF TRBV2 TRBD1 TRBJ1-5 NA 15
TGCGCCAGCAGCCACCCGGGGGGTCCGCCAGAGACCCAGTACTTC CASSHPGGPPETQYF TRBV4-1 TRBD2 TRBJ2-5 NA 15
TGTGCTAGTGGTACAGTTGGAAACACCATATATTTT CASGTVGNTIYF TRBV12-5 NA TRBJ1-3 NA 12
TGCAGCGTTGAATCGGGGAACACTGAAGCTTTCTTT CSVESGNTEAFF TRBV29-1 NA TRBJ1-1 NA 12
TGTGCCACCAGCAGAGATATGACAGGGCGTAACTATGGCTACACCTTC CATSRDMTGRNYGYTF TRBV15 TRBD1 TRBJ1-2 NA 16
TGTGCCAGCAGCGCGACAGGGTACGAAGGCTACACCTTC CASSATGYEGYTF TRBV7-2 TRBD1 TRBJ1-2 NA 13
TGTGCCAGCACCTATGCCAGTCTAGGCTATGGCTACACCTTC CASTYASLGYGYTF TRBV5-4 NA TRBJ1-2 NA 14
TGTGCCAGCAGTTTATCAGGGGATCAGCCCCAGCATTTT CASSLSGDQPQHF TRBV12-3/TRBV12-4 NA TRBJ1-5 NA 13
TGTGCCTGGACCACCGGGACAGGGGCTCCTGGGGCCAACGTCCTGACTTTC CAWTTGTGAPGANVLTF TRBV30 TRBD1 TRBJ2-6 NA 17
TGTGCCAGCAGGGGGGGCGGGGGGGAAAAACTGTTTTTT CASRGGGGEKLFF TRBV6-5 NA TRBJ1-4 NA 13
TGTGCCAGCAGCTCTCAACAAGACACTGAAGCTTTCTTT CASSSQQDTEAFF TRBV7-2 NA TRBJ1-1 NA 13
TGTGCCAGCAGTAGGGGGTATGGCTACACCTTC CASSRGYGYTF TRBV3-1/TRBV3-2 NA TRBJ1-2 NA 11
TGTGCCAGCAGACAGGATTGGAGTAATTCACCCCTCCACTTT CASRQDWSNSPLHF TRBV19 NA TRBJ1-6 NA 14
TGTGCCAGCAGCTTGATCACGCAGGAAAAAGGGGAGCTGTTTTTT CASSLITQEKGELFF TRBV5-6 NA TRBJ2-2 NA 15
TGCGCCAGCAGCCCGGCAGCGAGTGGGAGCACTGAAGCTTTCTTT CASSPAASGSTEAFF TRBV5-1 NA TRBJ1-1 NA 15
TGTGCCAGCAGCAGCGGCCAGATTGGCAATCAGCCCCAGCATTTT CASSSGQIGNQPQHF TRBV6-5 NA TRBJ1-5 NA 15
TGTGCCAGCTCAACGGACTATGGCTACACCTTC CASSTDYGYTF TRBV27 NA TRBJ1-2 NA 11
TGTGCCAGTAGTATAGGTCGGACAGTGAACACTGAAGCTTTCTTT CASSIGRTVNTEAFF TRBV19 NA TRBJ1-1 NA 15
TGTGCCAGTAGTATAGGGTTCAGGGGACGGGGCAATCAGCCCCAGCATTTT CASSIGFRGRGNQPQHF TRBV19 NA TRBJ1-5 NA 17
TGTGCCAGCTCGACGGACAGGTGGGCTGGAAACACCATATATTTT CASSTDRWAGNTIYF TRBV18 TRBD1 TRBJ1-3 NA 15
TGTGCCAGTAGTATCGGCCTAGCGCGATCCTACGAGCAGTACTTC CASSIGLARSYEQYF TRBV19 NA TRBJ2-7 NA 15
TGCGCCAGCAGCCAAGATCTCGATCAGCCCCAGCATTTT CASSQDLDQPQHF TRBV4-3 NA TRBJ1-5 NA 13
TGTGCTAGTGGTTTGCCGGGACAAGAGACCCAGTACTTC CASGLPGQETQYF TRBV12-5 NA TRBJ2-5 once 13
TGTGCCACCAGTGATTTGCAGAGCAGGACTAACTATGGCTACACCTTC CATSDLQSRTNYGYTF TRBV24-1 NA TRBJ1-2 NA 16
TGTGCCAGCAGTCCTTTGGACTTCTACGAGCAGTACTTC CASSPLDFYEQYF TRBV6-5 NA TRBJ2-7 NA 13
TGCGCCAGCAGCATTCCAGTACCTAACTATGGCTACACCTTC CASSIPVPNYGYTF TRBV5-1 NA TRBJ1-2 once 14
TGTGCCAGCAGCTCAATAAACACCATATATTTT CASSSINTIYF TRBV7-2 NA TRBJ1-3 NA 11
TGTGCCAGCAGCCAAGAGGGAGGACGGACTGAAGCTTTCTTT CASSQEGGRTEAFF TRBV3-1/TRBV3-2 NA TRBJ1-1 NA 14
TGTGCCAGCAGTAACCGGGACGGGGGCTCCTACGAGCAGTACTTC CASSNRDGGSYEQYF TRBV6-2/TRBV6-3 NA TRBJ2-7 NA 15
TGTGCCAGCTCCAGACTAGCGGGGGCCCCTAACAATGAGCAGTTCTTC CASSRLAGAPNNEQFF TRBV18 TRBD2 TRBJ2-1 NA 16
TGCAGCGTCGGGGACAGGGAAACTTATGGCTACACCTTC CSVGDRETYGYTF TRBV29-1 TRBD1 TRBJ1-2 NA 13
TGCGCCAGCAGCTTGGCCGGCACCGGGGAGCTGTTTTTT CASSLAGTGELFF TRBV5-1 NA TRBJ2-2 NA 13
TGCGCCAGCAGCTTGTCAGGGGGATTAGGTCAGCCCCAGCATTTT CASSLSGGLGQPQHF TRBV5-1 TRBD1 TRBJ1-5 NA 15
TGCAGCGTGCAGACTCCGGGACAGGCTTCCTACGAGCAGTACTTC CSVQTPGQASYEQYF TRBV29-1 TRBD1 TRBJ2-7 once 15
TGCGCCAGCAGCTTCGGGTGGGACAGATTGTACAATGAGCAGTTCTTC CASSFGWDRLYNEQFF TRBV5-1 TRBD1 TRBJ2-1 NA 16
TGTGCCAGCCCGGATCTCCGGGGGGACAATGAAAAACTGTTTTTT CASPDLRGDNEKLFF TRBV9 NA TRBJ1-4 NA 15
TGTGCCAGTAGTATATCGGGACAGGGGGCTTACGAGCAGTACTTC CASSISGQGAYEQYF TRBV19 TRBD1 TRBJ2-7 NA 15
TGTGCCATCAGTGAGTCGGTAAGCGAGAACACTGAAGCTTTCTTT CAISESVSENTEAFF TRBV10-3 NA TRBJ1-1 NA 15
TGTGCCAGCAGCTTAGGTCAGAATAACTATGGCTACACCTTC CASSLGQNNYGYTF TRBV7-9 NA TRBJ1-2 NA 14
TGCGCCAGCAGCCAAGATCTCGCAGGGGTTTCCTACGAGCAGTACTTC CASSQDLAGVSYEQYF TRBV4-1 NA TRBJ2-7 NA 16
TGTGCCAGTACGCCGACAGCTAGCACAGATACGCAGTATTTT CASTPTASTDTQYF TRBV19 NA TRBJ2-3 few 14
TGTGCCAGCAGCCTAGGAGGGGGACAGTCGAACACTGAAGCTTTCTTT CASSLGGGQSNTEAFF TRBV5-4 TRBD1 TRBJ1-1 NA 16
TGTGCCAGCAGTGAGACATGGGAGCCCCAGCATTTT CASSETWEPQHF TRBV6-1 NA TRBJ1-5 NA 12
TGTGCCAGTAGTAGACTCGGAGGTGGAGGGGCCAACGTCCTGACTTTC CASSRLGGGGANVLTF TRBV19 NA TRBJ2-6 NA 16
TGTGCCAGCAGTGCTGTAAATAGCAATCAGCCCCAGCATTTT CASSAVNSNQPQHF TRBV2 NA TRBJ1-5 NA 14
TGTGCCTGGAGTGTAAAGATGCGACAGGCCTTTAACTATGGCTACACCTTC CAWSVKMRQAFNYGYTF TRBV30 NA TRBJ1-2 NA 17
TGTGCCAGCAGTCAGACCCGGAGCTCCTACAATGAGCAGTTCTTC CASSQTRSSYNEQFF TRBV3-1/TRBV3-2 NA TRBJ2-1 few 15
TGTGCCAGCAGTGATGCGGGCCTAAATGAAAAACTGTTTTTT CASSDAGLNEKLFF TRBV2 NA TRBJ1-4 NA 14
TGTGCCAGCAGGACAATCAAGGGAGGCTACGAGCAGTACTTC CASRTIKGGYEQYF TRBV5-5 NA TRBJ2-7 NA 14
TGTGCCAGCAGTGAAATGCCGGGGGGGGCCTACAATGAGCAGTTCTTC CASSEMPGGAYNEQFF TRBV6-1 TRBD2 TRBJ2-1 NA 16
TGTGCCACCAGCCAAGTGGGACTAGCTTTGGGCGGGTTTCAGTACTTC CATSQVGLALGGFQYF TRBV24-1 TRBD2 TRBJ2-5 NA 16
TGTGCCAGCAGCTTGGCCGACAGGGGGGATGAAAAACTGTTTTTT CASSLADRGDEKLFF TRBV5-6 TRBD1 TRBJ1-4 NA 15
TGTGCCAGCAGCTTAGCTGGGACAGGGGGCCGTGGAAACACCATATATTTT CASSLAGTGGRGNTIYF TRBV7-8 TRBD1 TRBJ1-3 NA 17
TGTGCCAGCAGTTATGGGACAGAGAACACTGAAGCTTTCTTT CASSYGTENTEAFF TRBV6-5 TRBD1 TRBJ1-1 NA 14